Each of the 24 T cell receptor beta chains below was sequenced from the same sample in a study of Graves' ophthalmopathy and Graves' hyperthyroidism. Amplification targeted the TCR beta CDR3 regions, with RNA transcripts as the source material. An opening RT-PCR round employed HTBI primers and preceded a second-round multiplex PCR. MiXCR, applied by TCRdb to the multiplex PCR reads, yields one record per CDR3 protein. The sample records approximately 480,000 distinct CDR3 sequences, about 15% being singletons. Sequences were obtained from blood. All receptors derive from a woman aged 25 to 39 with Graves' ophthalmopathy.

This chain links TRBV3-1 with TRBJ1-2; D gene unclear. The CDR3 sequence is 15 residues long. Germline V lookup: CDR1 LGHDT, CDR2 YNNKEL (reference sequence). V was shortened by 0 bases and J by 3 bases, with 11 bases between the two germline ends. CDR3 nucleotide sequence: TGTGCCAGCAGCCAAGATCCGGGGTCGGACTATGGCTACACCTTC. Encoded protein: CASSQDPGSDYGYTF.

DNA for the CDR3: TGCGCCAGCAGTGAAGACGGCCTGAACACTGAAGCTTTCTTT. Its protein product is CASSEDGLNTEAFF. The rearrangement joins TRBV5-1 to TRBJ1-1, with no clear D. The germline CDR1 and CDR2 sequences are SGHRS and YFSETQ. V was cut by 5 bases and J by 0 bases, with 11 bases left in between. The CDR3 extends over 14 amino acids.

This clonotype was observed a handful of times. This chain links TRBV19 with TRBJ1-2; D unclear. CDR3 length equals 14 residues. The V and J ends lost 3 bases and 9 bases respectively, with 17 bases between them. Per the germline V gene, CDR1 is LNHDA and CDR2 is SQIVND (reference sequence). In DNA, the CDR3 is TGTGCCAGTAGTATGGTTGGCTTGAATTGGCGCTACACCTTC. Translation: CASSMVGLNWRYTF.

This clonotype was detected ten times or more. The genes are TRBV11-2 and TRBJ1-1, with D tentatively TRBD1 (5 bases). CDR3 size: 14 residues. Deletions cut 5 bases from V and 1 base from J, with 11 bases between. The germline V gene has CDR1 SGHAT and CDR2 FQNNGV. The CDR3 sequence: CASSPRVANTEAFF. The CDR3 DNA is TGTGCCAGCAGCCCCAGGGTTGCGAACACTGAAGCTTTCTTT.

This clonotype was seen repeatedly, ten times or more. This sequence joins TRBV28 and TRBJ2-7, with TRBD2 matching over 7 bases. V shed 8 bases, J shed 2 bases, and the junction held 9 bases outside the gene matches. This CDR3 region has 14 residues. CDR1 is MDHEN, CDR2 SYDVKM, per germline. Here the CDR3 reads CASQTLGTTYEQYF. The CDR3 DNA reads as TGTGCCAGCCAGACCCTCGGGACTACCTACGAGCAGTACTTC.

This clonotype was detected many times. The rearrangement uses TRBV2 and TRBJ1-5, with D perhaps TRBD1 (6 bases). The CDR3 length is 17 residues. Germline V gene sequence: CDR1 SNHLY, CDR2 FYNNEI. With 2 bases removed from V and 5 bases from J, the gap between germline ends came to 19 bases. CDR3 nucleotides: TGTGCCAGCAGTGAAAGTTGGGGGCGCGGGGGTCATCAGCCCCAGCATTTT. Its protein product is CASSESWGRGGHQPQHF.

The sample holds many counts of this clonotype. The chain uses TRBV18 and TRBJ1-1; the D gene is possibly TRBD1 (5 bases). Germline values: CDR1 KGHSH, CDR2 LQKENI. The CDR3 totals 13 residues. V was trimmed by 3 bases and J by 12 bases, leaving 17 bases between them. CDR3 nucleotide sequence: TGTGCCAGCTCACCGTCCTACCCGGGACGATCTTTCTTT. This gives the protein CASSPSYPGRSFF.

This clonotype was seen at least ten times. The chain links TRBV6-1 to TRBJ1-6; possibly TRBD1 for D (5 bases). This CDR3 is built from 13 residues. V was clipped by 11 bases and J by 7 bases, with 15 bases between them. CDR1 and CDR2 from the germline V gene are MNHNS and SASEGT. The DNA of the CDR3 is TGTGCCGGAACACAGGAACCCAATTCACCCCTCCACTTT. As protein: CAGTQEPNSPLHF.

This clonotype was counted ten times or more. The gene calls are TRBV10-2 and TRBJ1-2; D is undetermined. Germline values: CDR1 WSHSY, CDR2 SAAADI. The CDR3 is 14 amino acids. The V end was cut by 0 bases, the J end by 5 bases, with 10 bases between. This CDR3 reads CASSESVVLYGYTF. In DNA form, the CDR3 reads TGCGCCAGCAGTGAGTCCGTCGTCCTTTATGGCTACACCTTC.

This clonotype has at least ten counts. This chain links TRBV19 with TRBJ1-1; 8 bases are shared with TRBD1. The CDR3 extends over 14 amino acids. From germline, CDR1 is LNHDA and CDR2 SQIVND (reference sequence). The V and J ends lost 4 bases and 4 bases, in that order; junction bases with no gene match: 5. The CDR3 region has the DNA TGTGCCAGTAGTACGGACAGGGTAGGCACTGAAGCTTTCTTT. It translates to CASSTDRVGTEAFF. The full variable domain, its missing parts supplied by reference TRBV19 and TRBJ1-1, is DGGITQSPKYLFRKEGQNVTLSCEQNLNHDAMYWYRQDPGQGLRLIYYSQIVNDFQKGDIAEGYSVSREKKESFPLTVTSAQKNPTAFYLCASSTDRVGTEAFFGQGTRLTVV.

This clonotype was counted ten times or more. The chain recombines TRBV28 with TRBJ1-1, with 11 bases matching TRBD1. CDR3 length: 14 amino acids. Germline-derived CDR1 and CDR2 are MDHEN and SYDVKM. V lost 7 bases, J lost 5 bases, and 6 bases stayed unmatched. The CDR3 DNA reads TGTGCCAGCACCTGGGACAGGGGGTATACTGAAGCTTTCTTT. It yields the protein CASTWDRGYTEAFF.

This clonotype was recorded many times. The chain uses TRBV19 and TRBJ2-7; TRBD1 matches 7 bases. V lost 5 bases, J lost 6 bases, and 10 bases stayed unmatched. This CDR3 region has 14 residues. Germline-derived CDR1 and CDR2 are LNHDA and SQIVND (reference sequence). The CDR3 DNA reads as TGTGCCAGTAGTCCGGGACAGAGGTCGTCCGAGCAGTACTTC. Its protein product is CASSPGQRSSEQYF.

This clonotype was detected many times. This sequence joins TRBV27 and TRBJ2-7; D uncertain. The CDR3 extends over 15 amino acids. Trimming left V 5 bases short and J 1 base short, with 15 bases between. Germline assignment: CDR1 MNHEY and CDR2 SMNVEV (reference sequence). Written as DNA, the CDR3 is TGTGCCAGCAGTGAGGCGTCAGTGGAGTCCTACGAGCAGTACTTC. It translates to CASSEASVESYEQYF.

This clonotype was seen ten or more times. The CDR3 DNA reads TGTGCCAGCAGGCAAAGCTCCTATAATTCACCCCTCCACTTT. It codes for CASRQSSYNSPLHF. The chain recombines TRBV7-2 with TRBJ1-6; the D is unclear. Trimming took 6 bases from V and 0 from J, leaving 6 bases between them. Germline-derived CDR1 and CDR2 are SGHTA and FQGNSA. This CDR3 contains 14 residues.

This clonotype appeared many times. V is TRBV20-1 and J is TRBJ2-6; no reliable D call. In germline, CDR1 is DFQATT, CDR2 SNEGSKA (reference sequence). This CDR3 is built from 15 residues. Trimming took 4 bases from V and 0 from J, leaving 10 bases between them. DNA of the CDR3: TGCAGTGCTACTGCATGGGGCTCTGGGGCCAACGTCCTGACTTTC. Its translation is CSATAWGSGANVLTF.

This clonotype was observed at least ten times. The chain joins TRBV25-1 to TRBJ1-5; D not certain. Germline CDR1 reads MGHDK; CDR2 reads SYGVNS. The CDR3 is made up of 16 amino acids. V lost 1 base and J 0 bases, leaving 10 bases between the germline ends. CDR3 in DNA: TGTGCCAGCAGTGAATCCCGGGGTTATAGCAATCAGCCCCAGCATTTT. It is translated as CASSESRGYSNQPQHF.

Ten or more counts support this clonotype. The chain carries TRBV28 and TRBJ2-6; the D is unclear. Germline loops: CDR1 MDHEN, CDR2 SYDVKM. Trimming shortened V by 5 bases and J by 2 bases, and 10 bases separated the two germline ends. The CDR3 totals 15 residues. CDR3 in amino acids: CASSARSAGANVLTF. The CDR3 DNA follows: TGTGCCAGCAGTGCCCGGTCGGCTGGGGCCAACGTCCTGACTTTC.

Points on this clonotype: A junction end diverges from the germline sequence, so it may reflect a read error. V and J are TRBV7-3 and TRBJ2-4, with 9 bases matching TRBD2. The CDR3 is 14 amino acids. Germline V gives CDR1 SGHTA, CDR2 FQGTGA. CDR3 protein: CASSLTSGSNIKYF. As DNA, the CDR3 is TGTGCCAGCAGCTTAACTAGCGGGAGTAACATTAAGTACTTC.

The count of this clonotype is one. With a much larger clone just one base away, this may be a read error. The V call is TRBV18, the J call TRBJ2-5, with D tentatively TRBD2 (7 bases). The germline gives CDR1 KGHSH, CDR2 LQKENI. This CDR3 is 13 amino acids long. This CDR3 reads CASCRTVRETQDF. As DNA, the CDR3 is TGTGCCAGCTGCCGGACAGTGCGGGAGACCCAGGACTTC.

This clonotype was observed at least ten times. This chain links TRBV6-1 with TRBJ2-7, with D possibly matching TRBD1 (6 bases). Per germline, CDR1 MNHNS and CDR2 SASEGT. V was shortened by 3 bases and J by 4 bases, with 13 bases between the two germline ends. The CDR3 runs to 14 residues. The DNA for the CDR3 is TGTGCCAGCAGTGATCTAGGGGGTGTTTACGAGCAGTACTTC. Protein: CASSDLGGVYEQYF.

The V call is TRBV12-3 or TRBV12-4, the J call TRBJ1-5; no clear D gene. Trimming stripped 2 bases from V and 5 bases from J, with 10 bases between. This CDR3 is built from 14 residues. As DNA, the CDR3 is TGTGCCAGCAGTTTACGCACAGCCCATCAGCCCCAGCATTTT. It translates to CASSLRTAHQPQHF.

This clonotype was picked up many times. This chain connects TRBV29-1 to TRBJ2-7; D not certain. The germline V gene encodes CDR1 SQVTM and CDR2 ANQGSEA. CDR3 length: 15 residues. Trimming pared 5 bases from V and 0 bases from J, leaving 17 bases between. CDR3 coding DNA: TGCAGCGTTACCACCCTTCTGGGGTTCTCCTACGAGCAGTACTTC. Residues: CSVTTLLGFSYEQYF.

The chain combines TRBV7-9 with TRBJ1-1; perhaps TRBD1 as D (6 bases). The CDR3 spans 15 residues. Trimming took 5 bases from V and 0 from J, leaving 13 bases between them. Looked up from germline, CDR1 is SEHNR and CDR2 is FQNEAQ (reference sequence). The CDR3 here is CASSPGTTMNTEAFF. CDR3 DNA sequence: TGTGCCAGCAGCCCTGGGACAACAATGAACACTGAAGCTTTCTTT.

The gene calls are TRBV5-5 and TRBJ1-1; possibly TRBD1 for D (5 bases). The CDR3 loop spans 16 amino acids. Germline CDR1 is SGHKS and CDR2 is YYEKEE (reference sequence). Trimming shortened V by 0 bases and J by 3 bases, and 15 bases separated the two germline ends. CDR3 bases: TGTGCCAGCAGCTTGGGGGAGGGGCGGAGGGACACTGAAGCTTTCTTT. Protein: CASSLGEGRRDTEAFF.